This T cell receptor (beta chain) was captured by sequencing in a study of long-term antiretroviral therapy in people with HIV. Study-level results: The ART regimens used between the mid-2000s and the late 2010s may be less effective than current ones.

The CDR3 has 13 residues. Germline V gene lookup returns CDR1 SGDLS and CDR2 YYNGEE. Trimming removed 0 bases from V and 2 bases from J, with 5 bases in between. Sequencing used immunoSEQ v3.0 at survey level. Some clones are missing from TCRdb's copy, which holds only in-frame ones; the method was immunoSEQ multiplex PCR. The sample contains just over 35,000 clones, 70% to 90% of which appear only once. This clone was counted only a few times. Its target is not known. This rearrangement joins TRBV9 to TRBJ1-1; D not resolved. The sequencing used unsorted PBMCs, collected 2.2 years after starting antiretroviral therapy. This clonotype was sampled from a man between 18 and 29 years old with HIV. CDR3 nucleotide sequence: TGTGCCAGCAGCGTAGAGGGAAACACTGAAGCTTTCTTT. Translated: CASSVEGNTEAFF.